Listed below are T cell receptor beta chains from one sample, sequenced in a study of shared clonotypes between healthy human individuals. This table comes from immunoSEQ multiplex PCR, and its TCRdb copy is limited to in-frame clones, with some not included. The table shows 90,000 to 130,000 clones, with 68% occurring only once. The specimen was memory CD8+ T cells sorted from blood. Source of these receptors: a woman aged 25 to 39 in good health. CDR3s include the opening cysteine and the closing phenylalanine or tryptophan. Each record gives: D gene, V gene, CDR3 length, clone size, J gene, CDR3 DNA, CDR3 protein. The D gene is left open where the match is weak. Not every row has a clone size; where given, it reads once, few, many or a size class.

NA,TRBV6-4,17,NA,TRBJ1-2,TGTGCCAGCAGTGTGGATGCGGAGGCACCGGGAGGGATAGGCTACACCTTC,CASSVDAEAPGGIGYTF
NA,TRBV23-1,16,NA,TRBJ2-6,TGCGCCAGCAGAGCCGGGACTGGCTCTGGGGCCAACGTCCTGACTTTC,CASRAGTGSGANVLTF
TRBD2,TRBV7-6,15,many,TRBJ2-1,TGTGCCAGCAGCTTAGGGCCAGCGGGAGACAATGAGCAGTTCTTC,CASSLGPAGDNEQFF
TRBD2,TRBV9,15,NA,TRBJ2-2,TGTGCCAGCAGCCCTGGACTAGCGGAGACCGGGGAGCTGTTTTTT,CASSPGLAETGELFF
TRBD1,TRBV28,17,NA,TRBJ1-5,TGTGCCAGCAGCTTCCCATCCTGGATGGACAGGGCACAGCCCCAGCATTTT,CASSFPSWMDRAQPQHF
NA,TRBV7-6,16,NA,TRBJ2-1,TGTGCCAGCAGCCCGGCGACAGGCCAAGCCTACAATGAGCAGTTCTTC,CASSPATGQAYNEQFF
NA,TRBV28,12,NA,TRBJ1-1,TGTGCCAGCAGTTTGAGGGACACTGAAGCTTTCTTT,CASSLRDTEAFF
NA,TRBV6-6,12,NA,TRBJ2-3,TGTGCCAGCAGTTACGGACCAGATACGCAGTATTTT,CASSYGPDTQYF
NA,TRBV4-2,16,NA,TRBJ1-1,TGTGCCAGCAGCCAAGATGTGGAGGGAGGGTACACTGAAGCTTTCTTT,CASSQDVEGGYTEAFF
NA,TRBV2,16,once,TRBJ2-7,TGTGCCAGCAGGGACCCTGCAGCGAGAAACTCCTACGAGCAGTACTTC,CASRDPAARNSYEQYF
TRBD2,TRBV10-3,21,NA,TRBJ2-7,TGTGCCATCAGTGAGTCGGTTGCTCGGACTAGCGGGAGGCAATTATCCTACGAGCAGTACTTC,CAISESVARTSGRQLSYEQYF
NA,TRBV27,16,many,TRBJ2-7,TGTGCCAGCAGTTTATCCCAAGAGGGGGTACCCTACGAGCAGTACTTC,CASSLSQEGVPYEQYF
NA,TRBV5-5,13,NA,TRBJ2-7,TGTGCCAGCAGCTTGCCGGGATCCAACGAGCAGTACTTC,CASSLPGSNEQYF
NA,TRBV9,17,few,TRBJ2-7,TGTGCCAGCAGCGTACGATCCCGAGGGGCCGCTACGGGGGAGCAGTACTTC,CASSVRSRGAATGEQYF
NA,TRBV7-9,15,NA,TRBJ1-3,TGTGCCAGCAGCTTAGGGATTAGCTCTGGAAACACCATATATTTT,CASSLGISSGNTIYF
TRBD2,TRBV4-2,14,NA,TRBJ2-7,TGTGCCAGCAGCCTCGCTAGCGGGAGTGCCGAGCAGTACTTC,CASSLASGSAEQYF
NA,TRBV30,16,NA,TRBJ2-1,TGTGCCTGGAGCATGCAGGGCAGGGGTTTTTCCAATGAGCAGTTCTTC,CAWSMQGRGFSNEQFF
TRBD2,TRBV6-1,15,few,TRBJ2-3,TGTGCCAGCAGCGCGACTAGCGGGACAACAGATACGCAGTATTTT,CASSATSGTTDTQYF
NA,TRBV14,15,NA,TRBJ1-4,TGTGCCAGCAGCCAAGCCGGGACGGCGAATGAAAAACTGTTTTTT,CASSQAGTANEKLFF
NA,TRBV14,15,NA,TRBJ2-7,TGTGCCAGCAGCCAAGAGGAGGCAAGCTCCTACGAGCAGTACTTC,CASSQEEASSYEQYF
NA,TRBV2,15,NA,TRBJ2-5,TGTGCCAGCAGACCCGGGACTGGAACGGCGGAGACCCAGTACTTC,CASRPGTGTAETQYF
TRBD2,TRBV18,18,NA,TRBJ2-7,TGTGCCAGCTCATTTAAGAGCGGGAGTCTTATAGACCCCTACGAGCAGTACTTC,CASSFKSGSLIDPYEQYF
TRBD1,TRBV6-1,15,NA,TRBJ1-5,TGTGCCAGCAGGGGGACAGATTATAGCAATCAGCCCCAGCATTTT,CASRGTDYSNQPQHF
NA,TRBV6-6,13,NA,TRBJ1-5,TGTGCCAGCAGTTTCAACGACAATCAGCCCCAGCATTTT,CASSFNDNQPQHF
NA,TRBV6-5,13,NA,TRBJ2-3,TGTGCCAGCAGTTTGGAGGGCACAGATACGCAGTATTTT,CASSLEGTDTQYF
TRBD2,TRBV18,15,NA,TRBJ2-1,TGTGCCAGCTCACCTCCCGGGGTAGCGGGAGTTTATCGGTTCTTC,CASSPPGVAGVYRFF
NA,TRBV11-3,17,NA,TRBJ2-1,TGTGCCAGCAGCTTATTCAGTGGGACGGGGATTGACAATGAGCAGTTCTTC,CASSLFSGTGIDNEQFF